This entry lists 17 T cell receptor beta chains sequenced from one sample in a study of Graves' ophthalmopathy and Graves' hyperthyroidism. The sequenced template was RNA, covering the TCR beta CDR3 region. An initial RT-PCR round employing HTBI primers preceded a second-round multiplex PCR. TCRdb ran MiXCR on the multiplex PCR reads and lists one entry per CDR3 protein. The table has hundreds of thousands of distinct CDR3 sequences, 22% seen once. The sequenced sample was peripheral blood. The receptors originated from a woman younger than 35 with stable Graves' hyperthyroidism. Some clones in this sample may be carry-over from other donors' samples.

The table lists this clonotype with many counts. DNA for the CDR3: TGTGCCAGCAGCTTAACTAGCGGGAGAGGTAGAAACATTCAGTACTTC. Its protein is CASSLTSGRGRNIQYF. This rearrangement joins TRBV7-2 to TRBJ2-4; TRBD2 matches 11 bases. The germline V gene encodes CDR1 SGHTA and CDR2 FQGNSA. The CDR3 is 16 amino acids. Trimming at V came to 2 bases and at J to 6 bases, leaving 6 bases not matched to a gene. The full variable domain, in which reference TRBV7-2 and TRBJ2-4 provide the parts outside the CDR3, is GAGVSQSPSNKVTEKGKDVELRCDPISGHTALYWYRQSLGQGLEFLIYFQGNSAPDKSGLPSDRFSAERTGGSVSTLTIQRTQQEDSAVYLCASSLTSGRGRNIQYFGAGTRLSVL.

This clonotype was detected only a few times. This CDR3 fails to terminate in the conserved phenylalanine or tryptophan, so it likely reflects a read error. This chain joins TRBV11-1 and TRBJ1-2, with 8 bases identical to TRBD1. The V gene end was trimmed by 3 bases and the J gene end by 8 bases; junction bases not matched to a gene: 23. Germline values: CDR1 SGHAT, CDR2 FQDESV (reference sequence). The CDR3 covers 19 residues. DNA for the CDR3: TGTGCCAGCAGCTTCCGACGCCTGGTTCACCGCCCGACAGGGGACGGCTACACCCTC. Encoded protein: CASSFRRLVHRPTGDGYTL.

The sample holds many counts of this clonotype. The chain couples TRBV6-1 to TRBJ1-1, with a weak D call TRBD1 (5 bases). V dropped 6 bases and J dropped 6 bases, with 14 bases sitting between them. Germline values: CDR1 MNHNS, CDR2 SASEGT. This CDR3 spans 13 amino acids. In DNA form, the CDR3 reads TGTGCCAGCAGCGGCCAGGGTACCGCTGAAGCTTTCTTT. It is translated as CASSGQGTAEAFF.

The rearrangement joins TRBV5-1 to TRBJ2-2, with D unresolved. Germline V gene lookup returns CDR1 SGHRS and CDR2 YFSETQ. The CDR3 covers 15 residues. V was clipped by 4 bases and J by 4 bases, with 14 bases between them. CDR3 bases: TGCGCCAGCAGCACAGTCCAAATAAGCACCGGGGAGCTGTTTTTT. It specifies CASSTVQISTGELFF.

The sample holds a few counts of this clonotype. This rearrangement joins TRBV20-1 to TRBJ2-5; the D gene could be TRBD1 or TRBD2 (7 bases each). CDR3 length: 14 amino acids. Trimming took 5 bases from V and 4 from J, leaving 17 bases between them. CDR1 and CDR2 (germline): DFQATT, SNEGSKA (reference sequence). CDR3 amino acids: CSAGQGGAIETQYF. The CDR3 DNA reads TGCAGTGCTGGGCAGGGGGGGGCTATAGAGACCCAGTACTTC.

This clonotype was found many times. The chain has TRBV5-1 and TRBJ1-1; D unclear. Germline CDR1 reads SGHRS; CDR2 reads YFSETQ. The CDR3 consists of 13 residues. The V end lost 7 bases, the J end lost 2 bases, and 12 bases lay between the germline ends. The CDR3 nucleotides are TGCGCCAGCCGCCAGGATCCAAACACTGAAGCTTTCTTT. Amino acid sequence: CASRQDPNTEAFF.

The rearrangement uses TRBV20-1 and TRBJ2-7; 11 nucleotides align to TRBD1. There are 15 residues in the CDR3. The V gene end was trimmed by 6 bases and the J gene end by 6 bases; junction bases not matched to a gene: 13. Germline lookup yields CDR1 DFQATT and CDR2 SNEGSKA (reference sequence). The CDR3 sequence: CSATDPDRGQLEQYF. CDR3 bases: TGCAGTGCAACCGACCCGGACAGGGGGCAGCTCGAGCAGTACTTC.

This clonotype was counted at least ten times. This chain uses TRBV6-5 with TRBJ1-5, with 7 nucleotides matching TRBD1. The V segment lost 5 bases and the J segment 6 bases; nucleotides outside the gene matches: 10. Germline CDR1 and CDR2: MNHEY and SVGAGI. This CDR3 contains 15 residues. CDR3 loop: CASSVLQGSVQPQHF. CDR3 DNA sequence: TGTGCCAGCAGTGTACTACAGGGGTCGGTTCAGCCCCAGCATTTT.

This clonotype appeared once. This chain connects TRBV12-3 or TRBV12-4 to TRBJ2-5; the match to TRBD2 covers 11 bases. The ends lost 3 bases at V and 8 bases at J; junction bases unmatched: 11. The CDR3 is 16 amino acids. The CDR3 bases are TGTGCCAGCAGTTTTAGCGGGGGGGCCGAGGGGCGAACCCAGTACTTC. This codes for CASSFSGGAEGRTQYF.

The chain has TRBV28 and TRBJ1-6; the D gene is possibly TRBD1 (6 bases). Germline CDR1 MDHEN, CDR2 SYDVKM. Trimming stripped 6 bases from V and 10 bases from J, with 13 bases between. This CDR3 is built from 13 residues. In DNA form, the CDR3 reads TGTGCCAGCAGCTACAGGGAGGACTCACCCCTCCACTTT. Its protein product is CASSYREDSPLHF.

This clonotype was detected only a few times. The chain employs TRBV12-5 and TRBJ2-2, with D possibly being TRBD1 (6 bases). The CDR3 length is 16 residues. The germline V gene has CDR1 LGHNT and CDR2 FRNRAP. Between the trimmed V and J ends, which lost 2 bases and 2 bases, there was a span of 12 bases. For the CDR3, the DNA is TGTGCTAGTGGTTTGTGGACAGATCCTAACACCGGGGAGCTGTTTTTT. Translated: CASGLWTDPNTGELFF.

This clonotype was picked up many times. The chain recombines TRBV15 with TRBJ1-2; D may be TRBD1 (5 bases). Per germline, CDR1 LNHNV and CDR2 YYDKDF (reference sequence). The CDR3 contains 14 residues. V was shortened by 5 bases and J by 5 bases, with 15 bases between the two germline ends. The CDR3 DNA reads TGTGCCACCAGCTGGGGGTCGGGAGAATATGGCTACACCTTC. This codes for CATSWGSGEYGYTF.

This clonotype has only a few counts. This chain connects TRBV6-5 to TRBJ2-5, with D possibly TRBD2 on 5 matching bases. Germline CDR1 and CDR2: MNHEY and SVGAGI. V dropped 0 bases and J dropped 2 bases, with 13 bases sitting between them. The length of the CDR3 is 16 residues. The CDR3, as DNA: TGTGCCAGCAGTTACTCGATATACGGGGAACAAGAGACCCAGTACTTC. This gives the protein CASSYSIYGEQETQYF.

This clonotype was found many times. The V and J genes are TRBV7-8 and TRBJ2-5, with 12 bases that match TRBD1. The ends lost 5 bases at V and 5 bases at J; junction bases unmatched: 9. Germline values: CDR1 SGHVS, CDR2 FQNEAQ. The CDR3 length is 16 residues. The CDR3 here is CASSTGGQGAWETQYF. The CDR3 coding sequence is TGTGCCAGCAGCACCGGGGGACAGGGGGCTTGGGAGACCCAGTACTTC.

The table lists this clonotype with many counts. The rearrangement links TRBV20-1 to TRBJ1-6; D is perhaps TRBD1 (6 bases). Germline CDR1 and CDR2: DFQATT and SNEGSKA (reference sequence). Trimming left V 0 bases short and J 10 bases short, with 19 bases between. CDR3 length: 16 residues. CDR3 DNA sequence: TGCAGTGCTAGAGACCCAAAAACAGGGACGGGGTCACCCCTCCACTTT. It translates to CSARDPKTGTGSPLHF.

The V call is TRBV6-5, the J call TRBJ2-7; D unclear. Germline CDR1 reads MNHEY; CDR2 reads SVGAGI. The CDR3 covers 13 residues. Trimming removed 3 bases from V and 3 bases from J, with 9 bases in between. The DNA of the CDR3 is TGTGCCAGCAGTTATAGTCAGCTCTACGAGCAGTACTTC. Residues: CASSYSQLYEQYF.

V gene TRBV28 combines with J gene TRBJ2-7; D possibly corresponds to TRBD2 (5 bases). The CDR3 has 13 amino acids. V lost 6 bases, J lost 5 bases, and 14 bases lay in between. Germline values: CDR1 MDHEN, CDR2 SYDVKM. The CDR3 loop is CASSPPSGNEQYF. CDR3 in DNA: TGTGCCAGCAGCCCGCCCTCGGGGAACGAGCAGTACTTC.